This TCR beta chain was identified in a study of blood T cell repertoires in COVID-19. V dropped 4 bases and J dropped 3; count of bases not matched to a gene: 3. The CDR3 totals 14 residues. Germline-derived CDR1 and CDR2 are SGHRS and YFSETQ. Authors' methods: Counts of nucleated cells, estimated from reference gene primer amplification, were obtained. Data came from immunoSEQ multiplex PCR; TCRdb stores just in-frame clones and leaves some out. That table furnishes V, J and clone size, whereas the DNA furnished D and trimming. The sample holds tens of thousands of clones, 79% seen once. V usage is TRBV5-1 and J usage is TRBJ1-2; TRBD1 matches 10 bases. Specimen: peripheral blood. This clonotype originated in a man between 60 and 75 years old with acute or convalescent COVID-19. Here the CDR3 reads CASSRDRGDYGYTF. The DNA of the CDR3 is TGCGCCAGCAGCCGGGACAGGGGAGACTATGGCTACACCTTC. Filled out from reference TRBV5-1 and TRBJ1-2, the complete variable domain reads KAGVTQTPRYLIKTRGQQVTLSCSPISGHRSVSWYQQTPGQGLQFLFEYFSETQRNKGNFPGRFSGRQFSNSRSEMNVSTLELGDSALYLCASSRDRGDYGYTFGSGTRLTVV.